Below, 15 T cell receptor beta chains from the same sample are listed, as sequenced in a study of read filtering for tumor transcriptome and immune sequencing. Molecular barcoded adaptors covering alpha/delta and beta/gamma chains were used on 400 ng RNA. TCRdb re-analysed the reads in MiXCR, keeping a single row per CDR3 protein. The sample lists roughly 130,000 distinct CDR3 sequences, 13% occurring once. The sequenced sample was a population of CD138-negative cells sorted from bone marrow. Every receptor here comes from a donor older than 35 with multiple myeloma.

This clonotype was counted only a few times. V gene TRBV2 combines with J gene TRBJ2-5; D unresolved. Germline V gene data show CDR1 as SNHLY and CDR2 as FYNNEI. The V end lost 3 bases, the J end lost 5 bases, and 13 bases lay between the germline ends. This CDR3 spans 14 amino acids. The DNA of the CDR3 is TGTGCCAGCAGTGAGGAAGGCGTCGGGGAGACCCAGTACTTC. Amino acids: CASSEEGVGETQYF.

This clonotype was seen ten or more times. The chain has TRBV5-1 and TRBJ2-3, with 12 bases aligning to TRBD2. Per germline, CDR1 SGHRS and CDR2 YFSETQ. The CDR3 has 17 residues. Trimming at V came to 2 bases and at J to 2 bases, leaving 6 bases not matched to a gene. CDR3 residues: CASSLATSGSDTDTQYF. The CDR3, as DNA: TGCGCCAGCAGCTTAGCGACTAGCGGGAGTGACACAGATACGCAGTATTTT.

This clonotype was picked up many times. The chain carries TRBV6-6 and TRBJ2-2; weak D call: TRBD1 (6 bases). CDR1 is MNHNY and CDR2 is SVGAGI in the germline V gene (reference sequence). V was cut by 6 bases and J by 1 base, with 9 bases left in between. The CDR3 is 14 residues long. The chain's CDR3 is CASRPTGNTGELFF. The CDR3 nucleotides are TGTGCCAGCAGACCGACAGGGAACACCGGGGAGCTGTTTTTT.

In its sample, this clonotype was seen many times. The chain uses TRBV20-1 and TRBJ2-7; 7 bases map to TRBD1. Trimming cost V 1 base and J 5 bases; bases outside gene matches: 8. This CDR3 region has 14 residues. The germline V gene encodes CDR1 DFQATT and CDR2 SNEGSKA (reference sequence). The CDR3 protein is CSARARQGGNEQYF. The CDR3 DNA follows: TGCAGTGCTAGAGCCCGACAGGGCGGCAACGAGCAGTACTTC.

This clonotype was detected a few times. A single base separates this from a much larger clone, so it may be a read error. This sequence joins TRBV5-1 and TRBJ2-1; TRBD2 agrees at 10 bases. CDR1 SGHRS and CDR2 YFSETQ come from the germline V gene. J lost 8 bases, V lost 0 bases, and 5 bases had no gene match. The CDR3 runs 15 residues. CDR3 nucleotide sequence: TGCGCCAGCAGCTTGGGCGAGCGGGAGGGGGATGAGCAGTTCTTC. Residues: CASSLGEREGDEQFF. Full variable domain (rest looked up from reference TRBV5-1 and TRBJ2-1): KAGVTQTPRYLIKTRGQQVTLSCSPISGHRSVSWYQQTPGQGLQFLFEYFSETQRNKGNFPGRFSGRQFSNSRSEMNVSTLELGDSALYLCASSLGEREGDEQFFGPGTRLTVL.

This clonotype has only a few counts. This chain connects TRBV6-5 to TRBJ2-1; D is perhaps TRBD2 (6 bases). The germline V gene has CDR1 MNHEY and CDR2 SVGAGI. The V and J ends lost 6 bases and 7 bases respectively, with 19 bases between them. The CDR3 runs to 15 residues. DNA of the CDR3: TGTGCCAGCAGAAGTACGTTAAGCGGGCAGAATGAGCAGTTCTTC. It yields the protein CASRSTLSGQNEQFF.

This clonotype was found many times. The chain carries TRBV5-1 and TRBJ2-3; the match to TRBD1 covers 10 bases. Germline CDR1 reads SGHRS; CDR2 reads YFSETQ. The CDR3 loop spans 16 amino acids. The ends lost 3 bases at V and 0 bases at J; junction bases unmatched: 4. The CDR3 loop reads CASSWGDRGSTDTQYF. The CDR3 DNA is TGCGCCAGCAGCTGGGGGGACAGGGGAAGCACAGATACGCAGTATTTT.

At least ten counts were recorded for this clonotype. The rearrangement uses TRBV10-3 and TRBJ1-6; D not resolved. Per germline, CDR1 ENHRY and CDR2 SYGVKD. Trimming stripped 3 bases from V and 7 bases from J, with 10 bases between. There are 14 residues in the CDR3. The CDR3 here is CAISDAGRNSPLHF. CDR3 sequence (DNA): TGTGCCATCAGTGATGCCGGGAGAAATTCACCCCTCCACTTT.

Many counts were recorded for this clonotype. The rearrangement joins TRBV6-6 to TRBJ2-7; unclear D gene. The CDR3 has 15 amino acids. CDR1 is MNHNY and CDR2 is SVGAGI in the germline V gene (reference sequence). Trimming pared 2 bases from V and 5 bases from J, leaving 16 bases between. The DNA of the CDR3 is TGTGCCAGCAGTTACCTAACCCCGGCGGCGGACGAGCAGTACTTC. The encoded protein is CASSYLTPAADEQYF.

This clonotype showed up many times. The rearrangement uses TRBV5-1 and TRBJ2-3; 14 bases are shared with TRBD2. Unmatched junction bases numbered 9, after V lost 4 bases and J lost 5 bases. The CDR3 is made up of 17 amino acids. CDR1 and CDR2 from the germline V gene are SGHRS and YFSETQ. In nucleotides, the CDR3 is TGCGCCAGCAGCGAGACTAGCGGGGGGGCGCGGGAAGATACGCAGTATTTT. It codes for CASSETSGGAREDTQYF.

This clonotype occurred many times. V and J are TRBV6-5 and TRBJ2-7; unclear D gene. The CDR3 extends over 13 amino acids. V was pared by 5 bases and J by 5 bases, with 13 bases between. CDR1 is MNHEY and CDR2 is SVGAGI in the germline V gene. The CDR3: CASSKLMANEQYF. CDR3 sequence (DNA): TGTGCCAGCAGTAAATTAATGGCAAACGAGCAGTACTTC.

This clonotype was detected ten times or more. The chain couples TRBV7-8 to TRBJ2-3, with 8 bases that match TRBD2. V shed 10 bases and J 0 bases; nucleotides not matched to a gene: 12. Germline values: CDR1 SGHVS, CDR2 FQNEAQ. The CDR3 contains 16 residues. CDR3 protein: CATEGWRGASTDTQYF. As DNA, the CDR3 is TGTGCCACTGAGGGGTGGCGGGGGGCTAGCACAGATACGCAGTATTTT.

There are a few counts of this clonotype. A read error is possible here, since a much larger clone lies one base away. The CDR3 protein is CASSQGPRAQHF. The CDR3 DNA sequence: TGTGCCAGCAGCCAAGGACCGAGGGCGCAGCATTTT. The V gene is TRBV3-1, the J gene TRBJ1-4; no clear D gene. The J call may be mistaken, given a closer DNA end match to TRBJ1-5. From germline, CDR1 is LGHDT and CDR2 YNNKEL (reference sequence). This CDR3 spans 12 amino acids.

Many counts were recorded for this clonotype. The gene calls are TRBV20-1 and TRBJ2-1; 10 bases are a match to TRBD2. Per germline, CDR1 DFQATT and CDR2 SNEGSKA (reference sequence). The V segment lost 3 bases and the J segment 6 bases; nucleotides outside the gene matches: 5. The CDR3 is made up of 14 amino acids. Here the CDR3 DNA reads TGCAGTGCTAGCCGGACTAGCGGACTCAATGAGCAGTTCTTC. It is translated as CSASRTSGLNEQFF.

This clonotype was counted many times. CDR3 sequence reads: CSVVRLAESTDTQYF. CDR3 coding DNA: TGCAGCGTTGTCCGACTAGCGGAAAGCACAGATACGCAGTATTTT. The chain has TRBV29-1 and TRBJ2-3; TRBD2 matches at 9 bases. Germline-derived CDR1 and CDR2 are SQVTM and ANQGSEA. This CDR3 has 15 amino acids. J gave up 0 bases and V 4 bases, and 5 bases lay outside the gene matches.